This is a list of T cell receptor beta chains from one sample in a study of shared clonotypes between healthy human individuals. The assay was immunoSEQ multiplex PCR, and TCRdb's table has in-frame clones only and misses some. The sample contains about 800,000 clones, 96% of which appear only once. The sequenced material came from naive CD8+ T cells sorted from blood. The receptors here all came from a young man in good health. The CDR3 runs from the conserved cysteine through the conserved F or W. The D gene is left open where the match is weak. A clone size is listed for some rows: how often the clone was seen (once, few, many), or a class if it is expanded.

clone_size: .; j_call: TRBJ2-1; v_call: TRBV7-7; d_call: .; cdr3_nt: TGTGCTAGCAGCCCCGGGGATGGGGGTTTCAATGAGCAGTTCTTC; cdr3_aa: CASSPGDGGFNEQFF
clone_size: .; j_call: TRBJ1-1; v_call: TRBV19; d_call: .; cdr3_nt: TGTGCCAGTAGTACAGGGCCCACTGAAGCTTTCTTT; cdr3_aa: CASSTGPTEAFF
clone_size: .; j_call: TRBJ2-7; v_call: TRBV7-6; d_call: .; cdr3_nt: TGTGCCAGCAGCTTAGGGGGGGCAACCAACTACGAGCAGTACTTC; cdr3_aa: CASSLGGATNYEQYF
clone_size: .; j_call: TRBJ2-7; v_call: TRBV19; d_call: .; cdr3_nt: TGTGCCAGTAGTTACCGGGACGGTTACGAGCAGTACTTC; cdr3_aa: CASSYRDGYEQYF
clone_size: .; j_call: TRBJ2-7; v_call: TRBV29-1; d_call: .; cdr3_nt: TGCAGCGTATGGGTTCCCTCCTACGAGCAGTACTTC; cdr3_aa: CSVWVPSYEQYF
clone_size: .; j_call: TRBJ2-1; v_call: TRBV29-1; d_call: TRBD2; cdr3_nt: TGCAGCGTGCACGGGACTAGCGGGAAGTATGATGAGCAGTTCTTC; cdr3_aa: CSVHGTSGKYDEQFF
clone_size: .; j_call: TRBJ2-5; v_call: TRBV5-1; d_call: TRBD1; cdr3_nt: TGCGCCAGCAGCTCCGGGACAGCAAAAGAGACCCAGTACTTC; cdr3_aa: CASSSGTAKETQYF
clone_size: .; j_call: TRBJ2-3; v_call: TRBV4-3; d_call: TRBD1; cdr3_nt: TGCGCCAGCAGCCAAGATTTGACAGGGGGCTGGGATACGCAGTATTTT; cdr3_aa: CASSQDLTGGWDTQYF
clone_size: .; j_call: TRBJ2-5; v_call: TRBV7-9; d_call: TRBD2; cdr3_nt: TGTGCCAGCAGCCGGACTAGCGGGAAGGAGACCCAGTACTTC; cdr3_aa: CASSRTSGKETQYF
clone_size: .; j_call: TRBJ1-2; v_call: TRBV29-1; d_call: .; cdr3_nt: TGCAGCGTTATTGACGGCACCTATGGCTACACCTTC; cdr3_aa: CSVIDGTYGYTF
clone_size: .; j_call: TRBJ2-3; v_call: TRBV9; d_call: TRBD2; cdr3_nt: TGTGCCAGCAGCGTGAATTCTAGGGGGAAAGCGGGAGCGGTGGATACGCAGTATTTT; cdr3_aa: CASSVNSRGKAGAVDTQYF
clone_size: once; j_call: TRBJ2-1; v_call: TRBV9; d_call: TRBD2; cdr3_nt: TGTGCCAGCAGCGTGGGACTAGCGGGAGTCAATGAGCAGTTCTTC; cdr3_aa: CASSVGLAGVNEQFF
clone_size: .; j_call: TRBJ1-1; v_call: TRBV5-4; d_call: .; cdr3_nt: TGTGCCAGCAGCGAAAGGTCGACTAACACTGAAGCTTTCTTT; cdr3_aa: CASSERSTNTEAFF
clone_size: .; j_call: TRBJ2-7; v_call: TRBV5-6; d_call: TRBD2; cdr3_nt: TGTGCCAGCAGCTGGGGTGCGGGGGTCTACGAGCAGTACTTC; cdr3_aa: CASSWGAGVYEQYF
clone_size: .; j_call: TRBJ2-1; v_call: TRBV13; d_call: TRBD2; cdr3_nt: TGTGCCAGCAGCTTCGGGACTAGCGGCTTAAGGGGCAATGAGCAGTTCTTC; cdr3_aa: CASSFGTSGLRGNEQFF
clone_size: .; j_call: TRBJ2-7; v_call: TRBV6-6; d_call: TRBD1; cdr3_nt: TGTGCCAGCAGTTACTCGAGAGGACAGGGGTTCCACGAGCAGTACTTC; cdr3_aa: CASSYSRGQGFHEQYF
clone_size: .; j_call: TRBJ2-3; v_call: TRBV28; d_call: .; cdr3_nt: TGTGCCAGCAATATCGGGGGGCGACTCACAGATACGCAGTATTTT; cdr3_aa: CASNIGGRLTDTQYF
clone_size: .; j_call: TRBJ2-2; v_call: TRBV27; d_call: .; cdr3_nt: TGTGCCAGCAGTTTATCGGCCCTTGTGGGAGAGTCCGGGGAGCTGTTTTTT; cdr3_aa: CASSLSALVGESGELFF
clone_size: .; j_call: TRBJ2-2; v_call: TRBV9; d_call: TRBD1; cdr3_nt: TGTGCCAGCGACCCGACAGGGGTGACCGGGGAGCTGTTTTTT; cdr3_aa: CASDPTGVTGELFF
clone_size: once; j_call: TRBJ2-1; v_call: TRBV27; d_call: TRBD2; cdr3_nt: TGTGCCAGCAGTTCCGGGAGGGCCGGTGAGCAGTTCTTC; cdr3_aa: CASSSGRAGEQFF
clone_size: .; j_call: TRBJ2-1; v_call: TRBV10-1; d_call: TRBD2; cdr3_nt: TGCGCCAGCAGTGAGTATCGGACTAGCGGGAAACCTCCCTACAATGAGCAGTTCTTC; cdr3_aa: CASSEYRTSGKPPYNEQFF
clone_size: .; j_call: TRBJ2-7; v_call: TRBV6-5; d_call: TRBD2; cdr3_nt: TGTGCCAGCAGTGACTTTCTAGCGGGAGCCTACGAGCAGTACTTC; cdr3_aa: CASSDFLAGAYEQYF
clone_size: .; j_call: TRBJ1-5; v_call: TRBV7-8; d_call: .; cdr3_nt: TGTGCCAGCAGCTTAGAGGCCCCTAGCAATCAGCCCCAGCATTTT; cdr3_aa: CASSLEAPSNQPQHF
clone_size: once; j_call: TRBJ1-5; v_call: TRBV6-5; d_call: .; cdr3_nt: TGTGCCAGCAGTTACGGGAGCAATCAGCCCCAGCATTTT; cdr3_aa: CASSYGSNQPQHF
clone_size: few; j_call: TRBJ2-3; v_call: TRBV6-1; d_call: .; cdr3_nt: TGTGCCAGCAATCAGGGAACAGATACGCAGTATTTT; cdr3_aa: CASNQGTDTQYF
clone_size: .; j_call: TRBJ2-5; v_call: TRBV4-1; d_call: .; cdr3_nt: TGCGCCAGCAGCCAGGACACGGGGGTGGGAGAGACCCAGTACTTC; cdr3_aa: CASSQDTGVGETQYF
clone_size: .; j_call: TRBJ2-2; v_call: TRBV6-5; d_call: .; cdr3_nt: TGTGCCAGCAGTTACTCGTTTATCGGGGAGCTGTTTTTT; cdr3_aa: CASSYSFIGELFF
clone_size: .; j_call: TRBJ2-7; v_call: TRBV15; d_call: TRBD2; cdr3_nt: TGTGCCACCAGCATTCCGGGACTAGCGAACTACGAGCAGTACTTC; cdr3_aa: CATSIPGLANYEQYF
clone_size: .; j_call: TRBJ2-7; v_call: TRBV13; d_call: .; cdr3_nt: TGTGCCAGCAGCTTAGACGCGGATGAGCAGTACTTC; cdr3_aa: CASSLDADEQYF
clone_size: .; j_call: TRBJ2-7; v_call: TRBV6-1; d_call: .; cdr3_nt: TGTGCCAGCAGTGATGAGACCTGGGACGAGCAGTACTTC; cdr3_aa: CASSDETWDEQYF
clone_size: .; j_call: TRBJ2-2; v_call: TRBV9; d_call: TRBD1; cdr3_nt: TGTGCCAGCAGAGGGGGCTACACCGGGGAGCTGTTTTTT; cdr3_aa: CASRGGYTGELFF
clone_size: .; j_call: TRBJ2-7; v_call: TRBV7-9; d_call: .; cdr3_nt: TGTGCCAGCAGCTCGCCTACCTACGAGCAGTACTTC; cdr3_aa: CASSSPTYEQYF
clone_size: .; j_call: TRBJ1-5; v_call: TRBV28; d_call: .; cdr3_nt: TGTGCCAGCAGTTTATCCTCTCTAAGGCCCCAGCATTTT; cdr3_aa: CASSLSSLRPQHF
clone_size: .; j_call: TRBJ2-5; v_call: TRBV27; d_call: .; cdr3_nt: TGTGCCAGCAGTTTCTTCACAGGCGTCAAGCAAGAGACCCAGTACTTC; cdr3_aa: CASSFFTGVKQETQYF
clone_size: .; j_call: TRBJ1-3; v_call: TRBV27; d_call: .; cdr3_nt: TGTGCCAGCAGTTCCCAGGCAGGGGCCTCTGGAAACACCATATATTTT; cdr3_aa: CASSSQAGASGNTIYF
clone_size: .; j_call: TRBJ2-1; v_call: TRBV28; d_call: TRBD1; cdr3_nt: TGTGCCACCTTCCAGGGGGCCAGCTCCTACAATGAGCAGTTCTTC; cdr3_aa: CATFQGASSYNEQFF
clone_size: .; j_call: TRBJ2-1; v_call: TRBV29-1; d_call: TRBD1; cdr3_nt: TGCAGCGCCGTGGTCGTCGCAGGGGGAGACAATGAGCAGTTCTTC; cdr3_aa: CSAVVVAGGDNEQFF
clone_size: .; j_call: TRBJ2-7; v_call: TRBV9; d_call: TRBD2; cdr3_nt: TGTGCCAGCAGCGAGTCAGCGGGAGGGCCCGACGAGCAGTACTTC; cdr3_aa: CASSESAGGPDEQYF
clone_size: .; j_call: TRBJ1-1; v_call: TRBV28; d_call: .; cdr3_nt: TGTGCCAGCAGTTTGGGCACCAACACTGAAGCTTTCTTT; cdr3_aa: CASSLGTNTEAFF
clone_size: .; j_call: TRBJ2-3; v_call: TRBV11-2; d_call: .; cdr3_nt: TGTGCCAGCAGCTTACGGGAGAATACGCAGTATTTT; cdr3_aa: CASSLRENTQYF
clone_size: .; j_call: TRBJ2-1; v_call: TRBV7-9; d_call: TRBD2; cdr3_nt: TGTGCCAGCAGCCCCTCTGGCGGGAGGGCCCTCAATGAGCAGTTCTTC; cdr3_aa: CASSPSGGRALNEQFF
clone_size: .; j_call: TRBJ2-7; v_call: TRBV5-1; d_call: .; cdr3_nt: TGCGCCAGCAGCGACCGGGACAACTCCTACGAGCAGTACTTC; cdr3_aa: CASSDRDNSYEQYF
clone_size: .; j_call: TRBJ2-6; v_call: TRBV9; d_call: .; cdr3_nt: TGTGCCAGCAGCGCGTTAAGGGCCAACGTCCTGACTTTC; cdr3_aa: CASSALRANVLTF
clone_size: .; j_call: TRBJ2-1; v_call: TRBV9; d_call: .; cdr3_nt: TGTGCCAGCAGCGTAGCTTCAACCCGGAGAGATGAGCAGTTCTTC; cdr3_aa: CASSVASTRRDEQFF
clone_size: .; j_call: TRBJ2-7; v_call: TRBV4-1; d_call: TRBD1; cdr3_nt: TGCGCCAGCAGCCAACCCGGGACAGGGTTTGGCGAGCAGTACTTC; cdr3_aa: CASSQPGTGFGEQYF
clone_size: .; j_call: TRBJ2-7; v_call: TRBV27; d_call: .; cdr3_nt: TGTGCCAGCAGTCCAGGCGGTTACGAGCAGTACTTC; cdr3_aa: CASSPGGYEQYF
clone_size: .; j_call: TRBJ2-1; v_call: TRBV5-4; d_call: .; cdr3_nt: TGTGCCAGCAGCTCCCTACTGGGCTTCTACAATGAGCAGTTCTTC; cdr3_aa: CASSSLLGFYNEQFF
clone_size: once; j_call: TRBJ2-7; v_call: TRBV5-1; d_call: TRBD2; cdr3_nt: TGCGCCAGCAGCTTGGGACTAGCGGGAGCCTACGAGCAGTACTTC; cdr3_aa: CASSLGLAGAYEQYF
clone_size: .; j_call: TRBJ1-2; v_call: TRBV7-9; d_call: .; cdr3_nt: TGTGCCAGCAGCTCATGGACAGCCGGTAGAGACTATGGCTACACCTTC; cdr3_aa: CASSSWTAGRDYGYTF
clone_size: .; j_call: TRBJ2-7; v_call: TRBV5-1; d_call: .; cdr3_nt: TGCGCCAGCAGCGAAGGGACTCACAGGGGTGATCAGTACGAGCAGTACTTC; cdr3_aa: CASSEGTHRGDQYEQYF
clone_size: .; j_call: TRBJ1-4; v_call: TRBV7-2; d_call: TRBD1; cdr3_nt: TGTGCCAGCAGCTCCGAAGCCCCGGGACAGAGCGCAAATGAAAAACTGTTTTTT; cdr3_aa: CASSSEAPGQSANEKLFF
clone_size: .; j_call: TRBJ1-3; v_call: TRBV4-1; d_call: TRBD1; cdr3_nt: TGCGCCAGCAGCCAAGGTGGGACAGCTTTTGGAAACACCATATATTTT; cdr3_aa: CASSQGGTAFGNTIYF
clone_size: .; j_call: TRBJ2-3; v_call: TRBV30; d_call: .; cdr3_nt: TGTGCCTGGAGTGTCGGTAGTACGCAGTATTTT; cdr3_aa: CAWSVGSTQYF